This TCR beta chain was recovered during a study of cytomegalovirus exposure and HLA in healthy donors. Points from the study as a whole: CMV serostatus stood as the only immune exposure information on hand. Earlier analysis yielded a pattern in which most TCR beta V segments were productive about 87% or about 30% of the time. Per published accounts, TCR beta sequences correctly predicted the HLA-A and HLA-B alleles of most subjects.

About this clone: Its antigen is as yet unknown.

From germline, CDR1 is SEHNR and CDR2 FQNEAQ (reference sequence). The CDR3 spans 12 residues. V was trimmed by 2 bases and J by 7 bases, leaving 9 bases between them. Vbeta (60) and Jbeta (13) primers were used in the PCR. TCRdb's copy holds only in-frame clones and misses some; the assay was immunoSEQ multiplex PCR. Among some 150,000 clones listed, about 80% were seen once. The chain recombines TRBV7-9 with TRBJ2-7, with D possibly matching TRBD1 (5 bases). This clonotype was obtained from a man aged 25 to 40 in good health and CMV-seronegative. The sequenced sample was PBMCs. The CDR3 nucleotides read TGTGCCAGCAGCTTATCAGGGTATGAGCAGTACTTC. It encodes CASSLSGYEQYF. The whole variable domain, filled in from reference TRBV7-9 and TRBJ2-7, reads DTGVSQNPRHKITKRGQNVTFRCDPISEHNRLYWYRQTLGQGPEFLTYFQNEAQLEKSRLLSDRFSAERPKGSFSTLEIQRTEQGDSAMYLCASSLSGYEQYFGPGTRLTVT.